This T cell receptor beta chain derives from a study of shared clonotypes between healthy human individuals. Some clones are missing from TCRdb's copy, which holds only in-frame ones; the method was immunoSEQ multiplex PCR. Of approximately 2,300,000 clones listed, just under 95% were seen once; the top ten hold 0.37%. This clone has just one count. CDR1 KGHSH and CDR2 LQKENI come from the germline V gene. Trimming took 3 bases from V and 0 from J; bases not matched to a gene: 2. This CDR3 region has 17 residues. This receptor was taken from a man between 18 and 29 years old in good health. Some clones in this sample may be carry-over from other donors' samples. Specimen: naive CD4+ T cells from PBMCs. Regarding subset: CD45RA+ positively selected. This chain uses TRBV18 with TRBJ2-1; 13 bases match TRBD2. CDR3 in DNA: TGTGCCAGCTCACCTCGGACTAGCGGGAGCTCCTACAATGAGCAGTTCTTC. Amino acids: CASSPRTSGSSYNEQFF.